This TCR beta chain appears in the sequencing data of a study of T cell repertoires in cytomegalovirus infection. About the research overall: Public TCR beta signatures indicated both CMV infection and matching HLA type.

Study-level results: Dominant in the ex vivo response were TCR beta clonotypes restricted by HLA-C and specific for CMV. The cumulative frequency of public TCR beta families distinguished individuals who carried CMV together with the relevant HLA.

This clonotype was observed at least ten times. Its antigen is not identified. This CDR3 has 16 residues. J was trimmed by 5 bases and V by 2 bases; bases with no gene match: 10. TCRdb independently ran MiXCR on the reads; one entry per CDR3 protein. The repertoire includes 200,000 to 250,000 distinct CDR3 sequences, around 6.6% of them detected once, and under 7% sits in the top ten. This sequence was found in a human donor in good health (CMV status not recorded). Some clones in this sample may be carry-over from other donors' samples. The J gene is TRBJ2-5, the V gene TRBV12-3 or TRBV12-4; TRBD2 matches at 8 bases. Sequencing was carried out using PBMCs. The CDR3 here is CASSLYGSGDGETQYF. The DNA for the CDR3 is TGTGCCAGCAGTTTATATGGTAGCGGGGACGGGGAGACCCAGTACTTC.